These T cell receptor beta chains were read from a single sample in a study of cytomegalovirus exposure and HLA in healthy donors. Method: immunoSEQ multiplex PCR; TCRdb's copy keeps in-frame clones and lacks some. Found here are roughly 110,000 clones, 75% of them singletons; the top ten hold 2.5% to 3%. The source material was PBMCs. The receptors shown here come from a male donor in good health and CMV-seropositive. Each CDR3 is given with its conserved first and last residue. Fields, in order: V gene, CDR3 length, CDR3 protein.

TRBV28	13	CASRTGGGNTIYF
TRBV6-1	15	CASSTSFTLSGEQYF
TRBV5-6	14	CASSLYRARSPLHF
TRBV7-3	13	CASSFNGNTEAFF
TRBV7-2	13	CASQDRGSYEQYF
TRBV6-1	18	CASSERTGRSSYNSPLHF
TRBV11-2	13	CASSFRGGGELFF
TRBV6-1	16	CASSATGPHTSVALFF
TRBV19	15	CASSSGTGSFREQYF
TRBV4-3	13	CAAGRTEDTEAFF
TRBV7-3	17	CASSLNTVGQRAGEQYF
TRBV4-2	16	CASSDPRPGLSKPAFF
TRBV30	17	CAWSGRPHAPRAYEQYF
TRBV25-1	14	CASSSPLAGETQYF
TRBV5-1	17	CASSLGRGPPVNTEAFF
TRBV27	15	CTSRRDPEASYEQYF
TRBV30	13	CAWSGQGAGEQYF
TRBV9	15	CASSSGQGRGDTQYF
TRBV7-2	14	CASSLGGGLYTQYF
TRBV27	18	CASSTRTGGPSGANVLTF
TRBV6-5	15	CASSSHPGDNTEAFF
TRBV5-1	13	CASSLDGTGVPFF
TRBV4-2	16	CASSPTGTGNTGELFF
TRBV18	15	CASSRGQGYTGELFF
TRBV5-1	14	CASRAGTETIEQYF
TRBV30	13	CAGKAGASYEQYF
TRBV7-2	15	CASSLRFGYNSPLHF
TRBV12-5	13	CASAPPNTGELFF
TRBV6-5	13	CASSPTEWETQYF
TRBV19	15	CASSIGGTTLREQYF
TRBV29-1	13	CSVEAAGRGEQYF
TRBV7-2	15	CASSSPQGTRNEQYF
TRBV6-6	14	CASGSTSGYDEQYF
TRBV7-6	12	CASSSTRDTQYF
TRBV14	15	CASSIVYTGVETQYF
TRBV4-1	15	CASSHLAGAQETQYF
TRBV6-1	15	CASRSTGAPTYEQYF
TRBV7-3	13	CASSWDLNTEAFF
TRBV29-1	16	CSVDGGFGQGYNEQFF
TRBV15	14	CATSSSGYNTEAFF
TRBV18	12	CASSLDRVEQYF
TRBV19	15	CASSRTSGTQETQYF
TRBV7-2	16	CASSFTGTGVQETQYF
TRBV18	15	CASSPPWGDSTEAFF
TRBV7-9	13	CASPPPGVNGYTF
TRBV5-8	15	CASSFRGSFNSPLHF
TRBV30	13	CAWSVQENQPQHF